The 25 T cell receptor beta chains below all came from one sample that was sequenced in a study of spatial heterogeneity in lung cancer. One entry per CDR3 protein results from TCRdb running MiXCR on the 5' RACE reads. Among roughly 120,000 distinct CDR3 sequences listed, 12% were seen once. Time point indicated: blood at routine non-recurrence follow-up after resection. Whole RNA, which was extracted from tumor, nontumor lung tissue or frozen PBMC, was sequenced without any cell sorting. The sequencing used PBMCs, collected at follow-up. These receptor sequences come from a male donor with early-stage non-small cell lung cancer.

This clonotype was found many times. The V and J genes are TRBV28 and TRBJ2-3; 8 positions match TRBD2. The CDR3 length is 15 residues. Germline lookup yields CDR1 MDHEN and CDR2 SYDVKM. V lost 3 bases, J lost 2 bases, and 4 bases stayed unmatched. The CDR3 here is CASSFQRGTTDTQYF. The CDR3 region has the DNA TGTGCCAGCAGTTTCCAGCGGGGGACCACAGATACGCAGTATTTT.

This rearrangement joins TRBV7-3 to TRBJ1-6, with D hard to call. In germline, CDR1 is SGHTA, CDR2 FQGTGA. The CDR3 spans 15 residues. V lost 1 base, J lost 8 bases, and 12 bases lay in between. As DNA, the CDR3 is TGTGCCAGCAGCTTAAGTTCTGGTTTAGATTCACCCCTCCACTTT. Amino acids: CASSLSSGLDSPLHF. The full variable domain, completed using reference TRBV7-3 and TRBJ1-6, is GAGVSQTPSNKVTEKGKYVELRCDPISGHTALYWYRQSLGQGPEFLIYFQGTGAADDSGLPNDRFFAVRPEGSVSTLKIQRTERGDSAVYLCASSLSSGLDSPLHFGNGTRLTVT.

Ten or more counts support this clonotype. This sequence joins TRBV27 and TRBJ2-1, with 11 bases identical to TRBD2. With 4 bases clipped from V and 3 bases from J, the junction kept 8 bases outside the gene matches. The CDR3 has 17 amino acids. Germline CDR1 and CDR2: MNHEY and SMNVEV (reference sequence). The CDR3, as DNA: TGTGCCAGCAGTTCCTACCGACTAGCGGGGAGCTACAATGAGCAGTTCTTC. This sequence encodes CASSSYRLAGSYNEQFF.

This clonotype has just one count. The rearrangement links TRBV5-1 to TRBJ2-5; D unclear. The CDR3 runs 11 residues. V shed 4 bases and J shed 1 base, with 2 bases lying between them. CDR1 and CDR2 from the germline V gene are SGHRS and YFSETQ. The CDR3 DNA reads TGCGCCAGCAGCGGCCAAGAGACCCAGTACTTC. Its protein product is CASSGQETQYF.

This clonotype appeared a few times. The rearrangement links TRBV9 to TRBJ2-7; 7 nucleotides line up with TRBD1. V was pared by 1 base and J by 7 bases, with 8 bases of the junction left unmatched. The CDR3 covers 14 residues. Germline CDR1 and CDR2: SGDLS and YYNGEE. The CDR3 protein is CASSVNPQGEEQYF. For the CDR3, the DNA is TGTGCCAGCAGCGTAAACCCCCAGGGGGAAGAGCAGTACTTC.

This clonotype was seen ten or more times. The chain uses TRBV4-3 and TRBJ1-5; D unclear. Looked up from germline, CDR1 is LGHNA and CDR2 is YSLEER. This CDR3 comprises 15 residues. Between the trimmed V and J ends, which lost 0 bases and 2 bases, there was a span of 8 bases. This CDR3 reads CASSQEILGNQPQHF. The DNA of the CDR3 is TGCGCCAGCAGCCAAGAAATCCTGGGCAATCAGCCCCAGCATTTT.

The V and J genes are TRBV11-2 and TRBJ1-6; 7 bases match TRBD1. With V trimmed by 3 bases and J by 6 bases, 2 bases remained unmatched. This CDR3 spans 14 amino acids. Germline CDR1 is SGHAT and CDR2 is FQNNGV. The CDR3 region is CASSFPGGNSPLHF. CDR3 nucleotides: TGTGCCAGCAGCTTCCCAGGGGGTAATTCACCCCTCCACTTT.

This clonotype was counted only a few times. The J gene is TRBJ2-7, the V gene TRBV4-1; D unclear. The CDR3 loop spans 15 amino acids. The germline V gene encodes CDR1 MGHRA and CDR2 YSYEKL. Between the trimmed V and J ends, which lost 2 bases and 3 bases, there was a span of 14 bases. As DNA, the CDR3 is TGCGCCAGCAGCCAACCCTACAAAGGCGACTACGAGCAGTACTTC. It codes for CASSQPYKGDYEQYF.

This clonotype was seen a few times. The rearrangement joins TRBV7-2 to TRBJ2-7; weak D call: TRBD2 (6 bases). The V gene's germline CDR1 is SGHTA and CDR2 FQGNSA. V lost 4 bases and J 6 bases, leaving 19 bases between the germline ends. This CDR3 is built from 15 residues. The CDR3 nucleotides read TGTGCCAGCAGCTCCCGGCGGGGAACGTATAGCGAGCAGTACTTC. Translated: CASSSRRGTYSEQYF.

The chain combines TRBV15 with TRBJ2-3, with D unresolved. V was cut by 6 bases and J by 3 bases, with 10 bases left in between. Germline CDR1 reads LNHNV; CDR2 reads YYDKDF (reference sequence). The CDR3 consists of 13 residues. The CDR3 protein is CATSSENTDTQYF. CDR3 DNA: TGTGCCACCAGTTCTGAGAATACAGATACGCAGTATTTT.

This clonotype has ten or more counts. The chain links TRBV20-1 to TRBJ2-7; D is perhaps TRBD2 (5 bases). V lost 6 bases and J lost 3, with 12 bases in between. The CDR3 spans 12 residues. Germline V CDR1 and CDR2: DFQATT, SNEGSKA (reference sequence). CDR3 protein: CSAPKDFYEQYF. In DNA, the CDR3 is TGCAGTGCCCCAAAGGACTTCTACGAGCAGTACTTC.

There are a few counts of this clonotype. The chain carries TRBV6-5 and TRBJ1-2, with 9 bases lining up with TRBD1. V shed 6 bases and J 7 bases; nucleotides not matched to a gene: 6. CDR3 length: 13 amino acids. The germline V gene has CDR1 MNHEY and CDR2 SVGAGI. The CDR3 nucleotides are TGTGCCAGCAGACGACAGGGGGAGGGTGGCTACACCTTC. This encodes CASRRQGEGGYTF.

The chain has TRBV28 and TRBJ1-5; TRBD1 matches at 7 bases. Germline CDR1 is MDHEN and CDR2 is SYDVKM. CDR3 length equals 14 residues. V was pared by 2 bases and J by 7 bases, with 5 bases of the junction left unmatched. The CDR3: CASSLGGQAQPQHF. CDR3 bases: TGTGCCAGCAGTTTAGGAGGACAGGCCCAGCCCCAGCATTTT.

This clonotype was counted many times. Here the CDR3 reads CAVPVGETQYF. For the CDR3, the DNA is TGTGCCGTACCAGTTGGCGAGACCCAGTACTTC. This chain links TRBV7-4 with TRBJ2-5; D is unclear. Looked up from germline, CDR1 is SGHVT and CDR2 is SQSDAQ. V was clipped by 11 bases and J by 5 bases, with 12 bases between them. The CDR3 sequence is 11 residues long.

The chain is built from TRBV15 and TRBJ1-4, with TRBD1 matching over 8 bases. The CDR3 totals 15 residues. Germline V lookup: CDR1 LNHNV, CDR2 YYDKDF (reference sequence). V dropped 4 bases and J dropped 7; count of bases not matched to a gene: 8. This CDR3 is CATSTGQGLCEKLFF. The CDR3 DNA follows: TGTGCCACCAGCACAGGACAGGGTTTATGTGAAAAACTGTTTTTT.

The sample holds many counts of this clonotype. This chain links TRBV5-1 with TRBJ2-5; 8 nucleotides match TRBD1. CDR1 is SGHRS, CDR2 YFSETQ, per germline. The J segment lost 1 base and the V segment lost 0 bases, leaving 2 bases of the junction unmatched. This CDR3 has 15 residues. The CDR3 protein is CASSLGTGIQETQYF. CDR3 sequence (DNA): TGCGCCAGCAGCTTGGGGACAGGGATCCAAGAGACCCAGTACTTC.

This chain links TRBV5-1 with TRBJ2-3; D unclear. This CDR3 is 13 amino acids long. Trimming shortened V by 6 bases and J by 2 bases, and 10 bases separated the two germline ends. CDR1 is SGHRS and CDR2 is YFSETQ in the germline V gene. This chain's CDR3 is CASNLDNTDTQYF. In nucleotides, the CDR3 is TGCGCCAGCAACCTGGATAACACAGATACGCAGTATTTT.

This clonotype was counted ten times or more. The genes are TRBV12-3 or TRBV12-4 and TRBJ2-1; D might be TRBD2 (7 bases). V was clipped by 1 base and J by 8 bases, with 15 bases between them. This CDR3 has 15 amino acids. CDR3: CASSLVSAGAHEQFF. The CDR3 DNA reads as TGTGCCAGCAGTTTAGTGAGCGCGGGGGCACATGAGCAGTTCTTC.

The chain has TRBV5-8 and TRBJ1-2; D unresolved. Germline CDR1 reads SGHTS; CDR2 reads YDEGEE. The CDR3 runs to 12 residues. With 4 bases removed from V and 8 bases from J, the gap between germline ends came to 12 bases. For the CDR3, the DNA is TGTGCCAGCAGCCCGGACTGGAAGGGCTACACCTTC. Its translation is CASSPDWKGYTF. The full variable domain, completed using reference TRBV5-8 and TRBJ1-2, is EAGVTQSPTHLIKTRGQQATLRCSPISGHTSVYWYQQALGLGLQFLLWYDEGEERNRGNFPPRFSGRQFPNYSSELNVNALELEDSALYLCASSPDWKGYTFGSGTRLTVV.

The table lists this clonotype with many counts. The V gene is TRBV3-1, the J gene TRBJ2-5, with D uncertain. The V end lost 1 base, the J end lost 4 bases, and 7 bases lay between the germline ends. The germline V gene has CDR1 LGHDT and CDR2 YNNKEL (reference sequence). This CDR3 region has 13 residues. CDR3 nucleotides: TGTGCCAGCAGCCAAGTGGCTGGAGAGACCCAGTACTTC. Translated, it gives CASSQVAGETQYF.

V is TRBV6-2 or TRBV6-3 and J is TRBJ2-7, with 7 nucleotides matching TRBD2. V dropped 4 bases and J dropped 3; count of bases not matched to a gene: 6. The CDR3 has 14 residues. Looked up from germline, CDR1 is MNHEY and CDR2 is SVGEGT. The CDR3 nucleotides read TGTGCCAGCAGTTCCCCCGGGACTAACTACGAGCAGTACTTC. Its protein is CASSSPGTNYEQYF.

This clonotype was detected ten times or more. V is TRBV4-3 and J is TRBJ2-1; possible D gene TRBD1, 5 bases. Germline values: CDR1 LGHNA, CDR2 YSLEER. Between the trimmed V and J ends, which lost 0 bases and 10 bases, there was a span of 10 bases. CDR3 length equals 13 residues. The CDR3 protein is CASSQEQGTEQFF. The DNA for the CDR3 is TGCGCCAGCAGCCAAGAGCAGGGAACCGAGCAGTTCTTC.

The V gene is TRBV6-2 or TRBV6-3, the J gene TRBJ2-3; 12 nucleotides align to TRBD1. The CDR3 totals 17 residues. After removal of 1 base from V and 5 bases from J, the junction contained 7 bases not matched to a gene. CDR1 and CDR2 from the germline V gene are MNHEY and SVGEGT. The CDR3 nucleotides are TGTGCCAGCAGTTACTTCTCCGGGACAGGGGGCAGAGATACGCAGTATTTT. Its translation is CASSYFSGTGGRDTQYF.

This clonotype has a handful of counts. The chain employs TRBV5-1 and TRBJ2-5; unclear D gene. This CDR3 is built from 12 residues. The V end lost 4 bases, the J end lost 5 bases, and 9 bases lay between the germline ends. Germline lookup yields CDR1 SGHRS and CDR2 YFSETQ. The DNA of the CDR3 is TGCGCCAGCAGCGGGCTTCGGGAGACCCAGTACTTC. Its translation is CASSGLRETQYF.

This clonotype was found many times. Here the CDR3 DNA reads TGCGCCAGCAGCTTTGCTAGCGGCCAATACAATGAGCAGTTCTTC. Translated, it gives CASSFASGQYNEQFF. The chain has TRBV5-1 and TRBJ2-1; 7 bases are shared with TRBD2. Germline CDR1 and CDR2: SGHRS and YFSETQ. This CDR3 has 15 residues. The V gene end was trimmed by 2 bases and the J gene end by 4 bases; junction bases not matched to a gene: 6.